This T cell receptor (beta chain) was obtained from a study of response to subunit inactivated influenza vaccine. Study findings and constraints: Few additional T cells are recruited per seasonal influenza vaccination, authors suggested.

Germline CDR1 and CDR2: SEHNR and FQNEAQ (reference sequence). V lost 5 bases to trimming and J lost 3 bases; unmatched junction nucleotides: 6. The CDR3 contains 16 residues. To note about this clonotype: What it recognizes is unknown.

From the RT-PCR reads, TCRdb called clonotypes with MiXCR, one entry per CDR3 protein. Of roughly 500,000 distinct CDR3 sequences in the sample, approximately 15% were seen once. The specimen comprised CD4+ T cells sorted from PBMCs, sampled approximately 25 months after vaccination. The sequence was collected from a man in his fifties or sixties who received an inactivated influenza vaccine. The genes are TRBV7-9 and TRBJ2-2; 10 bases agree with TRBD1. The CDR3, as DNA: TGTGCCAGCAGCGGTACCGGGACAGGGGACACCGGGGAGCTGTTTTTT. Its protein is CASSGTGTGDTGELFF.